One and the same sample provided the 25 T cell receptor beta chains below, sequenced in a study of long-term antiretroviral therapy in people with HIV. Running of the v3.0 immunoSEQ assay took place at survey level. Sequenced by immunoSEQ multiplex PCR; TCRdb stores in-frame clones only, minus some. The data contain 25,000 to 30,000 clones, around three quarters of them singletons. Sequenced here: unsorted PBMCs, sampled 2.1 years after starting antiretroviral therapy. These receptors all stem from a man aged 30 to 39 with HIV.

The CDR3 loop reads CAYEQGYNSPLHF. As DNA, the CDR3 is TGTGCCTATGAGCAGGGGTATAATTCACCCCTCCACTTT. V gene TRBV30 combines with J gene TRBJ1-6; a weak D match, TRBD1 (6 bases). Trimming took 7 bases from V and 4 from J, leaving 11 bases between them. Per the germline V gene, CDR1 is GTSNPN and CDR2 is SVGIG (reference sequence). The CDR3 runs to 13 residues.

The V and J genes are TRBV28 and TRBJ2-5, with D possibly TRBD1 on 5 matching bases. The CDR3 extends over 14 amino acids. In germline, CDR1 is MDHEN, CDR2 SYDVKM. V gave up 3 bases and J gave up 5 bases, with 13 bases separating them. DNA of the CDR3: TGTGCCAGCAGTTTGGAAGGGGCCTGGGAGACCCAGTACTTC. Amino acids: CASSLEGAWETQYF.

The genes are TRBV11-2 and TRBJ2-1, with 7 bases fitting TRBD2. Germline V CDR1 and CDR2: SGHAT, FQNNGV. The CDR3 runs to 15 residues. With 0 bases clipped from V and 8 bases from J, the junction kept 7 bases outside the gene matches. The CDR3 loop reads CASSLDGASGDEQFF. CDR3 sequence (DNA): TGTGCCAGCAGCTTAGATGGGGCTAGCGGAGATGAGCAGTTCTTC.

The rearrangement links TRBV18 to TRBJ2-7; D is ambiguous. CDR1 KGHSH and CDR2 LQKENI come from the germline V gene. There are 14 residues in the CDR3. Trimming stripped 2 bases from V and 0 bases from J, with 8 bases between. CDR3 sequence reads: CASSPWGLSYEQYF. The DNA of the CDR3 is TGTGCCAGCTCACCATGGGGTCTCTCCTACGAGCAGTACTTC. Variable domain in full (rest from reference TRBV18 and TRBJ2-7): NAGVMQNPRHLVRRRGQEARLRCSPMKGHSHVYWYRQLPEEGLKFMVYLQKENIIDESGMPKERFSAEFPKEGPSILRIQQVVRGDSAAYFCASSPWGLSYEQYFGPGTRLTVT.

The V gene is TRBV19, the J gene TRBJ1-1, with a possible D match to TRBD1 (5 bases). Germline CDR1 reads LNHDA; CDR2 reads SQIVND (reference sequence). The CDR3 length is 16 residues. Trimming took 3 bases from V and 5 from J, leaving 19 bases between them. The CDR3, as DNA: TGTGCCAGTAGTATTGTGGCTCGGGGGGATAGGACTGAAGCTTTCTTT. This encodes CASSIVARGDRTEAFF.

V and J are TRBV7-9 and TRBJ2-5; D is perhaps TRBD2 (5 bases). Germline CDR1 and CDR2: SEHNR and FQNEAQ (reference sequence). The CDR3 is 14 residues long. V lost 3 bases and J lost 1, with 9 bases in between. DNA for the CDR3: TGTGCCAGCAGCTTCGGGATTAGCCAAGAGACCCAGTACTTC. Its protein is CASSFGISQETQYF.

In DNA, the CDR3 is TGTGCCAGCAGCTTAGCCAGGGATTATCAGCCCCAGCATTTT. Protein product: CASSLARDYQPQHF. The J gene is TRBJ1-5, the V gene TRBV7-2; a possible D gene is TRBD1 (5 bases). The CDR3 is 14 amino acids. Trimming took 0 bases from V and 5 from J, leaving 8 bases between them. Germline V gives CDR1 SGHTA, CDR2 FQGNSA.

This rearrangement joins TRBV7-9 to TRBJ2-7; D remains ambiguous. Trimming removed 4 bases at V and 1 base at J, with 11 bases between. The CDR3 runs 14 residues. CDR1 and CDR2 (germline): SEHNR, FQNEAQ (reference sequence). CDR3 in amino acids: CASSSRQASYEQYF. In DNA, the CDR3 is TGTGCCAGCAGCTCCCGACAAGCTTCCTACGAGCAGTACTTC.

This CDR3 is CASSLVGVTYEQYF. The CDR3 DNA reads TGTGCCAGCAGCTTGGTTGGGGTTACCTACGAGCAGTACTTC. The V gene is TRBV5-5, the J gene TRBJ2-7, with no clear D. V was trimmed by 0 bases and J by 2 bases, leaving 9 bases between them. The germline CDR1 and CDR2 sequences are SGHKS and YYEKEE (reference sequence). The CDR3 length is 14 residues. The full variable domain, rest sourced from reference TRBV5-5 and TRBJ2-7, is DAGVTQSPTHLIKTRGQQVTLRCSPISGHKSVSWYQQVLGQGPQFIFQYYEKEERGRGNFPDRFSARQFPNYSSELNVNALLLGDSALYLCASSLVGVTYEQYFGPGTRLTVT.

The CDR3 DNA is TGTGCCTGGAGCTCTAAGGGGTACTATGGCTACACCTTC. Protein product: CAWSSKGYYGYTF. This chain uses TRBV30 with TRBJ1-2, with D possibly TRBD1 on 5 matching bases. Germline CDR1 reads GTSNPN; CDR2 reads SVGIG (reference sequence). This CDR3 region has 13 residues. V was trimmed by 3 bases and J by 3 bases, leaving 11 bases between them.

V gene TRBV14 combines with J gene TRBJ2-2, with a possible D match to TRBD2 (6 bases). V gave up 0 bases and J gave up 3 bases, with 20 bases separating them. The length of the CDR3 is 19 residues. The germline gives CDR1 SGHDN, CDR2 FVKESK. CDR3 bases: TGTGCCAGCAGCCAAGACCGGGGGAGACCAAGGGGTTACACCGGGGAGCTGTTTTTT. It is translated as CASSQDRGRPRGYTGELFF.

V gene TRBV7-6 combines with J gene TRBJ2-1; TRBD2 matches at 8 bases. V dropped 1 base and J dropped 6; count of bases not matched to a gene: 11. CDR1 is SGHVS and CDR2 is FNYEAQ in the germline V gene. This CDR3 has 17 amino acids. The CDR3 is CASSLVRRTSGGNEQFF. The CDR3 DNA reads as TGTGCCAGCAGCTTAGTCCGTCGCACTAGCGGAGGCAATGAGCAGTTCTTC.

The rearrangement links TRBV7-2 to TRBJ2-7, with D possibly being TRBD1 or TRBD2 (5 bases each). Per germline, CDR1 SGHTA and CDR2 FQGNSA. This CDR3 comprises 15 residues. V was clipped by 0 bases and J by 2 bases, with 11 bases between them. CDR3: CASSLAGTGPYEQYF. The CDR3 region has the DNA TGTGCCAGCAGCTTAGCAGGGACGGGTCCCTACGAGCAGTACTTC.

The CDR3 DNA is TGTGCCAGCACCTCCTCCGGGACAGGGGACGGCTACACCTTC. Translating it yields CASTSSGTGDGYTF. The gene calls are TRBV6-5 and TRBJ1-2; TRBD1 matches 10 bases. Germline V gene lookup returns CDR1 MNHEY and CDR2 SVGAGI. This CDR3 has 14 amino acids. Trimming took 7 bases from V and 8 from J; bases not matched to a gene: 10.

The DNA of the CDR3 is TGTGCCAGCAGCGCCCAGGGAACTGGAAACACCATATATTTT. Translated: CASSAQGTGNTIYF. V is TRBV9 and J is TRBJ1-3, with TRBD1 as a possible D gene (5 bases). Trimming took 3 bases from V and 2 from J, leaving 9 bases between them. This CDR3 comprises 14 residues. Germline V CDR1 and CDR2: SGDLS, YYNGEE.

V is TRBV11-1 and J is TRBJ1-1; D unclear. This CDR3 spans 14 amino acids. Germline V gives CDR1 SGHAT, CDR2 FQDESV (reference sequence). V was shortened by 4 bases and J by 4 bases, with 13 bases between the two germline ends. The CDR3 spells CASSSAVGITEAFF. The DNA of the CDR3 is TGTGCCAGCAGCTCAGCGGTTGGAATCACTGAAGCTTTCTTT.

V and J are TRBV27 and TRBJ2-7; D unclear. This CDR3 has 13 residues. The V gene lost 2 bases and the J gene lost 2 bases, with 7 bases spanning the gap. Per the germline V gene, CDR1 is MNHEY and CDR2 is SMNVEV (reference sequence). The CDR3 sequence: CASSLAAPYEQYF. As DNA, the CDR3 is TGTGCCAGCAGTTTAGCGGCCCCCTACGAGCAGTACTTC.

V and J are TRBV2 and TRBJ2-3; 8 positions match TRBD1. CDR1 SNHLY and CDR2 FYNNEI come from the germline V gene. The CDR3 sequence is 16 residues long. V shed 4 bases, J shed 0 bases, and the junction held 6 bases outside the gene matches. CDR3: CASSGRTGRSTDTQYF. The CDR3 bases are TGTGCCAGCAGTGGTAGGACAGGGAGAAGCACAGATACGCAGTATTTT.

The rearrangement uses TRBV27 and TRBJ2-4; D possibly corresponds to TRBD2 (5 bases). V was shortened by 6 bases and J by 0 bases, with 9 bases between the two germline ends. This CDR3 is 14 amino acids long. Germline assignment: CDR1 MNHEY and CDR2 SMNVEV (reference sequence). Here the CDR3 reads CASSSGLAKNIQYF. CDR3 in DNA: TGTGCCAGCAGCTCGGGGTTAGCCAAAAACATTCAGTACTTC.

The chain recombines TRBV7-9 with TRBJ1-1; TRBD1 matches at 9 bases. Germline trimming cut 3 bases from V and 1 base from J; bases unmatched to any gene: 12. This CDR3 contains 18 residues. From germline, CDR1 is SEHNR and CDR2 FQNEAQ (reference sequence). CDR3 region: CASSFPRQRQGGNTEAFF. CDR3 nucleotides: TGTGCCAGCAGCTTCCCTCGCCAAAGACAGGGGGGGAACACTGAAGCTTTCTTT.

This chain's CDR3 is CASTRAGGASRSWRGELFF. CDR3 coding DNA: TGTGCCAGCACCCGCGCGGGGGGGGCTTCTCGATCTTGGCGAGGGGAGCTGTTTTTT. V and J are TRBV7-2 and TRBJ2-2; 9 bases fit TRBD2. CDR1 SGHTA and CDR2 FQGNSA come from the germline V gene. J gave up 8 bases and V 7 bases, and 23 bases lay outside the gene matches. CDR3 length equals 19 residues.

V is TRBV7-8 and J is TRBJ1-1; D uncertain. The CDR3 is 13 residues long. Trimming cost V 5 bases and J 0 bases, with 7 bases left between them. Germline loops: CDR1 SGHVS, CDR2 FQNEAQ. The CDR3 loop reads CASSPRMNTEAFF. The CDR3 bases are TGTGCCAGCAGCCCAAGGATGAACACTGAAGCTTTCTTT.

V usage is TRBV9 and J usage is TRBJ1-2; D not resolved. Trimming left V 2 bases short and J 0 bases short, with 8 bases between. Per the germline V gene, CDR1 is SGDLS and CDR2 is YYNGEE. This CDR3 contains 14 residues. The CDR3 DNA reads as TGTGCCAGCAGCGTGGACGGAACTAACTATGGCTACACCTTC. It specifies CASSVDGTNYGYTF.

This sequence joins TRBV7-5 and TRBJ1-4. TRBV7-5 is a documented pseudogene. The CDR3 runs to 15 residues. The CDR3 loop is CVRIRGGAGNEKLFF. The CDR3 DNA reads as TGTGTCAGAATCAGAGGCGGCGCCGGTAATGAAAAACTGTTTTTT.

Remarks on this clone: Within the sample, other DNA sequences also encode this same CDR3. This chain connects TRBV7-2 to TRBJ1-5, with D hard to call. CDR1 is SGHTA and CDR2 is FQGNSA in the germline V gene. The CDR3 contains 15 residues. Trimming removed 0 bases from V and 6 bases from J, with 12 bases in between. In DNA form, the CDR3 reads TGTGCCAGCAGCTTAGCGCCGGGGTGGGGTCAGCCCCAGCATTTT. Translated: CASSLAPGWGQPQHF.